Listed below are T cell receptor beta chains from one sample, sequenced in a study of cytomegalovirus exposure and HLA in healthy donors. Clones were read by immunoSEQ multiplex PCR, and TCRdb kept only the in-frame ones, dropping some. This table has about 220,000 clones, over 65% appearing once. Sequenced: PBMCs. These receptors were taken from a man younger than 35 in good health and CMV-seronegative. The CDR3 runs from the conserved cysteine through the conserved F or W. The D gene is left open where the match is weak. Not all rows give a size; the values are once, few, many and, for expanded clones, a class.

V gene,D gene,J gene,clone size,CDR3 DNA,CDR3 protein
TRBV1,-,TRBJ2-2,few,TGCACCAGCAGCCAATCGGACAGGCGAAGCACCGGGGAGCTGTTTTTT,CTSSQSDRRSTGELFF
TRBV30,-,TRBJ2-7,-,TGTGCCTGGAGGAGGGAGAGTACCTACGAGCAGTACTTC,CAWRRESTYEQYF
TRBV19,-,TRBJ2-5,few,TGTGCCAGTAGTATTCAGTCAGGGGCCCAGTACTTC,CASSIQSGAQYF
TRBV7-3,TRBD2,TRBJ2-1,-,TGTGCCAGCAGTTTTAGCGGGGTCTCCTACAATGAGCAGTTCTTC,CASSFSGVSYNEQFF
TRBV10-3,TRBD1,TRBJ2-1,-,TGTGCCATCAGTAAAACTCAACCATCGACAGGGAGCTCCTACAATGAGCAGTTCTTC,CAISKTQPSTGSSYNEQFF
TRBV19,TRBD1,TRBJ2-7,-,TGTGCCAGGCCCGCCGGGACAGGGTCCTACGAGCAGTACTTC,CARPAGTGSYEQYF
TRBV2,TRBD1,TRBJ1-5,-,TGTGCCAGCAGACGACAGGGGCCGGATCAGCCCCAGCATTTT,CASRRQGPDQPQHF
TRBV19,TRBD1,TRBJ2-7,-,TGTGCCAGTAGATCGGGACAGGGAAGCTCCTACGAGCAGTACTTC,CASRSGQGSSYEQYF
TRBV5-5,TRBD1,TRBJ2-1,-,TGTGCCAGCAGCCTCTCCGGGACAGAATACAATGAGCAGTTCTTC,CASSLSGTEYNEQFF
TRBV6-1,-,TRBJ2-3,-,TGTGCCAGCAGTGAGCTAGCTCTGAGCACAGATACGCAGTATTTT,CASSELALSTDTQYF
TRBV2,-,TRBJ2-5,-,TGTGCCAGTACAGGGTTGGAAGAGACCCAGTACTTC,CASTGLEETQYF
TRBV18,TRBD2,TRBJ2-3,-,TGTGCCAGCTCACCCAGCCTGGCGGGAGGGACGGATACGCAATATTTT,CASSPSLAGGTDTQYF
TRBV28,-,TRBJ1-1,-,TGTGCCAGCAGCCGTTCCCCGGGTGAGGCTTTCTTT,CASSRSPGEAFF
TRBV30,-,TRBJ1-1,few,TGTGCCTGGGGGGAGAATGGTGAAGCTTTCTTT,CAWGENGEAFF
TRBV4-1,-,TRBJ1-1,-,TGCGCCAGCAGCCAACTTGGGACATCATCTCCTGAAGCTTTCTTT,CASSQLGTSSPEAFF
TRBV18,-,TRBJ1-2,-,TGTGCCAGCTCACCATCAGGGGAAGATGGCTACACCTTC,CASSPSGEDGYTF
TRBV2,TRBD1,TRBJ1-2,-,TGTGCCAGCAGTGAAGCGCGTCCAGGGGGCAAGGGCTACACCTTC,CASSEARPGGKGYTF
TRBV29-1,TRBD1,TRBJ2-5,-,TGCAGCGTGGGACAGGGAGAGACCCAGTACTTC,CSVGQGETQYF
TRBV5-1,-,TRBJ1-1,few,TGCGCCAGCAGTGAGTTATCGGGGGACACTGAAGCTTTCTTT,CASSELSGDTEAFF
TRBV10-1,-,TRBJ2-1,-,TGCGCCAGCAGTGAGTTTGCGACTGGCTACAATGAGCAGTTCTTC,CASSEFATGYNEQFF
TRBV5-1,-,TRBJ1-1,-,TGCGCCAGCAGCTTGGGACAGCAAGGTGAAGCTTTCTTT,CASSLGQQGEAFF
TRBV2,TRBD2,TRBJ2-2,once,TGTGCCAGCACCAAGTCAGCGGGAGTGGGCGGGGAGCTGTTTTTT,CASTKSAGVGGELFF
TRBV18,-,TRBJ1-2,-,TGTGCCAGCTCACCGGCAGGGTTAGGTTTAGAAGGCTACACCTTC,CASSPAGLGLEGYTF
TRBV6-1,-,TRBJ1-1,-,TGTGCCAGCACCCTTTCGACAGGCCGGAACACTGAAGCTTTCTTT,CASTLSTGRNTEAFF
TRBV30,TRBD2,TRBJ2-7,-,TGTGCCTGGAGACTGTCAGCGGGAGGTTACGAGCAGTACTTC,CAWRLSAGGYEQYF
TRBV21-1,-,TRBJ1-2,-,TGTGCCAGACAATGGTCCGGCTACACCTTC,CARQWSGYTF
TRBV10-2,-,TRBJ2-3,once,TGCGCCAGCAGGGACTCACTTAGCACAGATACGCAGTATTTT,CASRDSLSTDTQYF
TRBV19,-,TRBJ1-2,-,TGTGCCAGTAGTGTTACAGAGTATGGCTACACCTTC,CASSVTEYGYTF
TRBV28,-,TRBJ1-5,once,TGTGCCAGCAGTTTTTATCTGGGGGGTGGCAATCAGCCCCAGCATTTT,CASSFYLGGGNQPQHF
TRBV6-5,-,TRBJ2-7,once,TGTGCCAGCAGTTACTCGGGCAGGGGAACCTACGAGCAGTACTTC,CASSYSGRGTYEQYF
TRBV5-1,TRBD1,TRBJ2-3,once,TGCGCCAGCAGCTTGGAAAAGACAGGGGGCACAGATACGCAGTATTTT,CASSLEKTGGTDTQYF
TRBV4-1,TRBD2,TRBJ2-4,-,TGCGCCAGCAGCCAAGCCCAAGTATGGACTAGCGGGAGGGCCGTCAACATTCAGTACTTC,CASSQAQVWTSGRAVNIQYF
TRBV5-4,-,TRBJ2-5,-,TGTGCCAGCAGCCCGCGGAAAGAACAAGAGACCCAGTACTTC,CASSPRKEQETQYF
TRBV19,-,TRBJ1-4,-,TGTGCCAGTAGTGAAACAGCCGTCGAGGAAAAACTGTTTTTT,CASSETAVEEKLFF
TRBV5-5,TRBD1,TRBJ2-1,-,TGTGCCAGCAGCTCCAAAGAGACAGGGGGCTTAGGGTCGTACAATGAGCAGTTCTTC,CASSSKETGGLGSYNEQFF
TRBV6-1,-,TRBJ2-7,-,TGTGCCAGCAGGGCCGGGACTCCAGTCTACGAGCAGTACTTC,CASRAGTPVYEQYF
TRBV30,-,TRBJ1-6,-,TGTGCCTGGAGTGTCATGGTAGATTCACCCCTCCACTTT,CAWSVMVDSPLHF
TRBV6-6,TRBD1,TRBJ1-1,-,TGTGCCAGCAGTCAAACAGGGGGCTTGGGCACTGAAGCTTTCTTT,CASSQTGGLGTEAFF
TRBV6-5,-,TRBJ2-2,-,TGTGCCAGCAGCGGTAGTTCGAACACCGGGGAGCTGTTTTTT,CASSGSSNTGELFF
TRBV19,-,TRBJ1-5,few,TGTGCCAGTAGTATGGGGTCCGGGACAACGGAGGCGCCCCAGCATTTT,CASSMGSGTTEAPQHF
TRBV30,TRBD1,TRBJ2-1,-,TGTGCCTGGAGTCCCCCCGGGACAGGCCAATACAATGAGCAGTTCTTC,CAWSPPGTGQYNEQFF
TRBV6-6,-,TRBJ1-5,-,TGTGCCAGCAGCCCCTCCGGCGGGGAACTCCAGCCCCAGCATTTT,CASSPSGGELQPQHF
TRBV7-3,-,TRBJ1-1,-,TGTGCCAGCAGCCCCACAGGGCTCAACACTGAAGCTTTCTTT,CASSPTGLNTEAFF
TRBV5-4,TRBD1,TRBJ1-2,-,TGTGCCAGCAGCTTGCGGAATACAGGGGACTATGGCTACACCTTC,CASSLRNTGDYGYTF
TRBV6-6,TRBD2,TRBJ2-2,-,TGTGCCAGCAGTTATCCAAGCGGGAGAGGCACCGGGGAGCTGTTTTTT,CASSYPSGRGTGELFF
TRBV11-2,-,TRBJ2-5,-,TGTGCCAGCAGCTTAGATCGAGGGAGCAGAGAGACCCAGTACTTC,CASSLDRGSRETQYF
TRBV29-1,-,TRBJ1-2,-,TGCAGCGCCAGAGGACAGTCCTATGGCTACACCTTC,CSARGQSYGYTF
TRBV30,-,TRBJ2-3,-,TGTGCCTGGAGTGCGGAGATTCTAAGGCAGTATTTT,CAWSAEILRQYF